What follows are 5 T cell receptor beta chains derived from one specimen sequenced in a study of cytomegalovirus exposure and HLA in healthy donors. Using immunoSEQ multiplex PCR, the repertoire was profiled, and TCRdb retains in-frame clones only, with some absent. The sample carries over 150,000 clones, roughly 89% recorded once. Sequenced material: PBMCs. The source is a woman under 30 in good health and CMV-seropositive.

V usage is TRBV7-2 and J usage is TRBJ2-5; D possibly corresponds to TRBD1 (6 bases). This CDR3 has 14 amino acids. Per the germline V gene, CDR1 is SGHTA and CDR2 is FQGNSA. Deletions cut 0 bases from V and 3 bases from J, with 8 bases between. CDR3 sequence: CASSLAHREETQYF. The CDR3 coding sequence is TGTGCCAGCAGCTTAGCTCACAGGGAAGAGACCCAGTACTTC.

This chain joins TRBV4-2 and TRBJ1-2, with D possibly being TRBD1 (5 bases). The V gene's germline CDR1 is LGHNA and CDR2 YNFKEQ. Trimming shortened V by 6 bases and J by 6 bases, and 20 bases separated the two germline ends. The CDR3 extends over 15 amino acids. For the CDR3, the DNA is TGTGCCAGCAGAAATCAGCAAGGGGTAGCGGATGGCTACACCTTC. Amino acid sequence: CASRNQQGVADGYTF.

The chain carries TRBV19 and TRBJ2-1; TRBD1 matches 10 bases. After removal of 4 bases from V and 2 bases from J, the junction contained 2 bases not matched to a gene. This CDR3 is built from 15 residues. Per germline, CDR1 LNHDA and CDR2 SQIVND (reference sequence). The DNA for the CDR3 is TGTGCCAGTAGTAGGGACAGGGGTGCCTACAATGAGCAGTTCTTC. Residues: CASSRDRGAYNEQFF.

The chain couples TRBV5-1 to TRBJ2-3, with 8 positions matching TRBD1. V shed 0 bases, J shed 6 bases, and the junction held 6 bases outside the gene matches. CDR1 and CDR2 (germline): SGHRS, YFSETQ. This CDR3 has 15 amino acids. The CDR3 spells CASSLGQGSSDTQYF. DNA for the CDR3: TGCGCCAGCAGCTTGGGACAGGGGTCCTCGGATACGCAGTATTTT.

This clone was observed once. The chain has TRBV5-1 and TRBJ1-4; the D gene is possibly TRBD1 (6 bases). The CDR3 totals 14 residues. CDR1 and CDR2 (germline): SGHRS, YFSETQ. V lost 2 bases to trimming and J lost 5 bases, with 10 bases between them. CDR3 nucleotide sequence: TGCGCCAGCAGCTTACCAGGACAGAATGAAAAACTGTTTTTT. Residues: CASSLPGQNEKLFF.